This is a list of T cell receptor beta chains from one sample in a study of T cells in Graves' hyperthyroidism and ophthalmopathy. TCRdb reprocessed the multiplex PCR reads via MiXCR and lists one record per CDR3 protein. The sample includes roughly 750,000 distinct CDR3 sequences, roughly 15% of them seen just once. The specimen was blood. The receptor source for this set is a man between 18 and 35 years old with Graves' hyperthyroidism. Both conserved end residues are part of each CDR3. A D gene is named only where the DNA matches it firmly. The listing skips clone size in some rows; elsewhere it reads once, few, many or a size class.

clone_size j_call d_call v_call cdr3_aa cdr3_nt
few TRBJ2-1 TRBD2 TRBV20-1 CSAAPAGVYNEQFF TGCAGTGCTGCCCCAGCGGGGGTGTACAATGAGCAGTTCTTC
many TRBJ2-1 TRBD2 TRBV28 CASSPKSGRTSYNEQFF TGTGCCAGCAGTCCGAAGAGCGGGAGAACCTCCTACAATGAGCAGTTCTTC
many TRBJ2-3 . TRBV27 CASSQLAPVTQYF TGTGCCAGCAGTCAGCTAGCGCCCGTTACGCAGTATTTT
many TRBJ2-3 . TRBV3-1 CASSQDPGGIADTQYF TGTGCCAGCAGCCAAGACCCAGGAGGAATTGCAGATACGCAGTATTTT
. TRBJ2-1 TRBD2 TRBV7-2 CASSPRTSGGPNEQFF TGTGCCAGCAGCCCCCGGACTAGCGGGGGCCCCAATGAGCAGTTCTTC
many TRBJ2-3 TRBD2 TRBV2 CASSERTSVSTDTQYF TGTGCCAGCAGTGAACGGACTAGCGTAAGCACAGATACGCAGTATTTT
. TRBJ2-5 TRBD2 TRBV7-6 CASSLGFSGSETQYF TGTGCCAGCAGCTTAGGTTTTAGCGGGAGTGAGACCCAGTACTTC
many TRBJ1-2 . TRBV6-5 CASSYSDTGTPHYGYTF TGTGCCAGCAGTTACTCGGATACCGGGACACCGCACTATGGCTACACCTTC
many TRBJ2-7 . TRBV12-3/TRBV12-4 CASSSDRFGNSEGYEQYF TGTGCCAGCAGTTCAGACAGGTTCGGGAATTCTGAAGGCTACGAGCAGTACTTC
. TRBJ2-3 TRBD2 TRBV27 CASTLLGAGGRTDTQYF TGTGCCAGCACCCTTTTGGGCGCGGGAGGGCGCACAGATACGCAGTATTTT
. TRBJ2-7 . TRBV2 CASSGKAYEQYF TGTGCCAGCAGTGGGAAAGCCTACGAGCAGTACTTC
many TRBJ2-7 . TRBV6-5 CASSYSKRSSYEQYF TGTGCCAGCAGTTACTCGAAACGGAGCTCCTACGAGCAGTACTTC
few TRBJ1-5 . TRBV3-1 CASSPGRMIWGSNQPQHF TGTGCCAGCAGCCCAGGACGAATGATCTGGGGTAGCAATCAGCCCCAGCATTTT
. TRBJ2-7 . TRBV25-1 CASSVLRDDGEQYF TGTGCCAGCAGTGTCCTCCGGGACGACGGAGAGCAGTACTTC
. TRBJ2-7 TRBD1 TRBV5-1 CASSLARTGGTYEQYF TGCGCCAGCAGCTTGGCCCGGACAGGGGGCACCTACGAGCAGTACTTC